The sequence of this TCR beta chain was determined in a study of OX40 agonist ivuxolimab in advanced cancers. Study-wide results and caveats: Among the nonresponders, some also had low normalized T-cell clonal expansion.

Concerning this clone itself: Its specificity is not known.

V lost 0 bases to trimming and J lost 6 bases; unmatched junction nucleotides: 6. The CDR3 spans 16 residues. CDR1 MNHEY and CDR2 SVGAGI come from the germline V gene. Sequencing was performed with immunoSEQ multiplex PCR; in TCRdb, only in-frame clones are kept and a portion is missing. The table has 75,000 to 95,000 clones, 92% seen once. The source was CD4+ or CD8+ T cells sorted from blood, collected in a trial of the OX40 agonist ivuxolimab. The J gene is TRBJ2-7, the V gene TRBV6-5, with 12 bases fitting TRBD2. The TCR sequence derives from an adult with an advanced solid tumor such as melanoma, head and neck, liver or kidney cancer. The CDR3 sequence is CASSYSASGRAFEQYF. In DNA, the CDR3 is TGTGCCAGCAGTTACTCGGCTAGCGGGAGGGCCTTCGAGCAGTACTTC.